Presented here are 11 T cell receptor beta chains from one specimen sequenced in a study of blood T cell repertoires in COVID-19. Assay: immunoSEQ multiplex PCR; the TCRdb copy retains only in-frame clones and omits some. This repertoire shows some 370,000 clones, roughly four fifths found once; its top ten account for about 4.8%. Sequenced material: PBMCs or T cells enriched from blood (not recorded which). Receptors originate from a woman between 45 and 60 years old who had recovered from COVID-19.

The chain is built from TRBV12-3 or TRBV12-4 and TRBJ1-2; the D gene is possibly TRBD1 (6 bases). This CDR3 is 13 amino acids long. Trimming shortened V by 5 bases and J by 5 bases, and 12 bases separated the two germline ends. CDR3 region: CASSRRTVYGYTF. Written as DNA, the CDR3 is TGTGCCAGCAGTAGAAGGACAGTATATGGCTACACCTTC.

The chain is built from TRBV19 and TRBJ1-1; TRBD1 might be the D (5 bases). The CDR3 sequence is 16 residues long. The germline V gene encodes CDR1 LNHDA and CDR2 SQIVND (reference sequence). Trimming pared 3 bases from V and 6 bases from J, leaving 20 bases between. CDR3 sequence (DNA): TGTGCCAGTAGTATGGGGGGTCTATCCCGAGGGGCTGAAGCTTTCTTT. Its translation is CASSMGGLSRGAEAFF.

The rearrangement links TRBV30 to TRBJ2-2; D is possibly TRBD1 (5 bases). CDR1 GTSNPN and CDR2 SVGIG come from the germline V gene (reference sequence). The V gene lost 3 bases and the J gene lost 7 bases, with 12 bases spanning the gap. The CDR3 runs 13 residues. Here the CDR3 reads CAWSGWTSGELFF. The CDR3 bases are TGTGCCTGGAGCGGCTGGACAAGCGGGGAGCTGTTTTTT.

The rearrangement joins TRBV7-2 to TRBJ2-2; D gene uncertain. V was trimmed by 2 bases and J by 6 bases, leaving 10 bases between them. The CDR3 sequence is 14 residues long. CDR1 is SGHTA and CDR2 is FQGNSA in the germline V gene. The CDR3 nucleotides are TGTGCCAGCAGCTTAAACTACGAACCCGGGGAGCTGTTTTTT. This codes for CASSLNYEPGELFF.

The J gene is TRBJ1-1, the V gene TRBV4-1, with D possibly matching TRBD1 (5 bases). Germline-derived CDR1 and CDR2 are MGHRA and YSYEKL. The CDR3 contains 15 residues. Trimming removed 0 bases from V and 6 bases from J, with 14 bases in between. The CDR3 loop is CASSQEKTAFPEAFF. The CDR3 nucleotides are TGCGCCAGCAGCCAAGAAAAGACAGCTTTTCCTGAAGCTTTCTTT.

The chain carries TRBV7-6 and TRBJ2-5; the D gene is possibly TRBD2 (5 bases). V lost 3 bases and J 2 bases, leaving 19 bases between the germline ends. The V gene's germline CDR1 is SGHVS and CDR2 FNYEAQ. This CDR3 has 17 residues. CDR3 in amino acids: CASSLFSPAGRQETQYF. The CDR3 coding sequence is TGTGCCAGCAGCTTGTTCTCTCCCGCGGGCCGACAAGAGACCCAGTACTTC.

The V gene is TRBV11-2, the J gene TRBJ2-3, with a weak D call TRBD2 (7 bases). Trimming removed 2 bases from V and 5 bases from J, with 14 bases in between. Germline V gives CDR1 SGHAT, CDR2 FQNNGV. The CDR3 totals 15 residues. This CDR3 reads CASSLHGGAQDTQYF. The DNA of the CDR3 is TGTGCCAGCAGCTTACATGGGGGGGCCCAAGATACGCAGTATTTT.

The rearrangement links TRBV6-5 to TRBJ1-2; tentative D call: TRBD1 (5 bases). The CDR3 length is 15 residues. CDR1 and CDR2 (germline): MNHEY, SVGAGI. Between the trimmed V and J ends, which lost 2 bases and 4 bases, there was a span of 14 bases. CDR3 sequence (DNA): TGTGCCAGCAGTTACACCGGGGGGGTGACCTATGGCTACACCTTC. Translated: CASSYTGGVTYGYTF.

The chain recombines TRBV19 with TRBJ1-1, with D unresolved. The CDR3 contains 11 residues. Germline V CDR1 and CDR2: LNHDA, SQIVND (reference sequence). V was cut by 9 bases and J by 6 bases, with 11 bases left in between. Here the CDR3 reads CASKNSAEAFF. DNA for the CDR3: TGTGCCAGCAAGAATTCGGCTGAAGCTTTCTTT.

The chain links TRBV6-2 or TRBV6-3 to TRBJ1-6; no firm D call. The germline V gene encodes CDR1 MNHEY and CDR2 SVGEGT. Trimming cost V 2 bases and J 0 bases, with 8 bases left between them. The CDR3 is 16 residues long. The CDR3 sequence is CASSYGLRSYNSPLHF. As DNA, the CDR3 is TGTGCCAGCAGTTACGGGCTTCGCTCCTATAATTCACCCCTCCACTTT.

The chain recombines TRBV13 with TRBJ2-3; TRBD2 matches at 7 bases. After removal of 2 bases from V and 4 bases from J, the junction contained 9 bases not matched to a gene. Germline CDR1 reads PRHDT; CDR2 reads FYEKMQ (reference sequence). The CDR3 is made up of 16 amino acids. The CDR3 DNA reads TGTGCCAGCAGCTTATCCCCCAGCGGGATCGCAGATACGCAGTATTTT. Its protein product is CASSLSPSGIADTQYF.